This TCR beta chain was sequenced for a study of T-cell memory formation after mild COVID-19 (dated by TCRdb to 2020 to 2022). Regarding the research as a whole: Most TCR sequence clusters were specific to one of the two donors. In a couple of donors, T-cell clones that expanded and contracted after mild COVID-19 were tracked by sequencing TCRalpha and TCRbeta repertoires over time. Two young, previously healthy adult volunteers made up the cohort, one male and one female.

Instrument on record: Illumina NovaSeq 6000. TCRalpha and TCRbeta cDNA libraries were built by 5'RACE with constant-segment primers, adding sample barcodes and unique molecular identifiers. Trizol reagent was used to extract RNA from every sample. Amplification of the libraries took two PCR steps, and the second step added a second sample barcode plus Illumina TruSeq adapters. Sequencing of the libraries was done on an Illumina NovaSeq, producing 2 x 150 bp paired-end reads. As for how the authors treated the data: Reads were demultiplexed and collapsed into UMI-guided consensus sequences with migec v1.2.7. Using mixcr v2.1.11, the UMI consensuses were aligned to TRA and TRB V and J templates and assembled into clonotypes. Clonotypes were classified as expanded or contracted when called significant by both edgeR and NoisET, with noise models trained on biological replicates. For edgeR calls, the thresholds were a false discovery rate-adjusted p below 0.01 and a log2 fold-change of 1. PCA with hierarchical clustering of max-normalized trajectories of the 1000 most abundant clonotypes was used as exploratory dynamics analysis. The CD4 or CD8 phenotype of responding clones was assigned using the separately sequenced CD4+ and CD8+ repertoires. Using fastp trimming at Q25 and MiXCR clonotype assembly, TCRdb reanalyzed the public sequencing data and kept in-frame beta chains. Records with the same CDR3 protein are collapsed into one entry carrying the most frequent genes and DNA. Clone size and V and J calls follow TCRdb, not the original study. The sample includes hundreds of thousands of distinct CDR3 sequences, with 20% to 25% observed a single time. 21% of the sample belongs to the ten largest clones.

Including cysteine and phenylalanine, the CDR3 has 14 amino acids. The kept DNA is CDR3 alone, 42 bases in frame from the first base. Sequences MGHRA (CDR1) and YSYEKL (CDR2) are obtained from the germline V gene. V gives up 0 bases and J gives up 2 bases, and the segment between their germline ends measures 8 bases. A few counts support this clonotype. Its antigen is not yet known. The record has no base qualities; no much larger clone is one base away. Results the study describes overall, beyond this receptor: Only two mild cases were covered by the study, and larger cohorts that include severe cases with pre-infection samples were considered necessary. Clones contracting from day 15 to 85 had balanced CD4/CD8 phenotypes, while a second wave expanding from day 15 to 37 was biased towards CD4+. Contracting CD4+ clones were located mainly in the CM and EM memory subsets, whereas CD8+ clones were found to be enriched in EMRA. The second-wave clones that peaked on day 37 were not confirmed to be SARS-CoV-2 specific. Some responding clones were found in pre-infection memory, which suggests that pre-existing cross-reactive memory T cells took part in the SARS-CoV-2 response.

PBMCs were isolated by Ficoll-Paque density gradient centrifugation. The sequence came from a man aged 18-30 years who had mild COVID-19 (a few samples of this study predate the infection). The sample titles of this study are shuffled in the database, so cell type and time point are left out; the donor was told from shared clones. What was sequenced was PBMCs or a T cell subset sorted from them (not recorded which). This receptor chain uses TRBV4-1 and TRBJ2-7; there is no confident call for the D gene. The sequenced DNA is TGCGCCAGCAGCCAAGAGGACCGAGCCTACGAGCAGTACTTC. This yields the protein CASSQEDRAYEQYF.